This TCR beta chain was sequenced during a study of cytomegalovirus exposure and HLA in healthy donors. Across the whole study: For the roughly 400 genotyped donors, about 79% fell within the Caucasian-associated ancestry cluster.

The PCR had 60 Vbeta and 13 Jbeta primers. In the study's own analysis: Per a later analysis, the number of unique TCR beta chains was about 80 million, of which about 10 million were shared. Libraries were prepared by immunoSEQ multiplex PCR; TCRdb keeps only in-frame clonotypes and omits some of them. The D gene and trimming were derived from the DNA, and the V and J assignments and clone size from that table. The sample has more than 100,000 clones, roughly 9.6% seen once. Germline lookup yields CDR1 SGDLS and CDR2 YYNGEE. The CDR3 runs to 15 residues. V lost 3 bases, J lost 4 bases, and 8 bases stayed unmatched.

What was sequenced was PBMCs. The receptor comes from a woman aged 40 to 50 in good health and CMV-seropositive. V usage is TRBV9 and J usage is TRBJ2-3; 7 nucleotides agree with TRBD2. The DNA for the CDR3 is TGTGCCAGCAGCGCGGGGGGTCTGAAAGCAGATACGCAGTATTTT. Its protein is CASSAGGLKADTQYF.